This paragraph reports one T cell receptor (beta chain). Those enrolled, adults aged about 18 to 89 years, came from about two dozen US areas. Cohorts were based on clinical histories the participants reported. This specimen comes from a study of blood T cell repertoires in COVID-19. As for the study in general: The United States, Italy and Spain were the sources of the acute and convalescent COVID-19 samples.

Profiling relied on immunoSEQ multiplex PCR, and the TCRdb table lists in-frame clones only, not all of them. This sample has nearly 250,000 clones; roughly 83% occur once, and the top ten carry around 2.1%. The material sequenced was PBMCs or T cells enriched from blood (not recorded which). The sequence was collected from a woman between 45 and 60 years old who had recovered from COVID-19.

The CDR3 loop reads CASSDRQSMGNTIYF. CDR3 coding DNA: TGTGCCAGCAGCGACCGACAGAGCATGGGAAACACCATATATTTT. This sequence joins TRBV3-1 (or the pseudogene TRBV3-2) and TRBJ1-3; D is perhaps TRBD1 (5 bases). The length of the CDR3 is 15 residues. The germline gives CDR1 LGHDT, CDR2 YNNKEL (reference sequence). With 5 bases removed from V and 4 bases from J, the gap between germline ends came to 15 bases.